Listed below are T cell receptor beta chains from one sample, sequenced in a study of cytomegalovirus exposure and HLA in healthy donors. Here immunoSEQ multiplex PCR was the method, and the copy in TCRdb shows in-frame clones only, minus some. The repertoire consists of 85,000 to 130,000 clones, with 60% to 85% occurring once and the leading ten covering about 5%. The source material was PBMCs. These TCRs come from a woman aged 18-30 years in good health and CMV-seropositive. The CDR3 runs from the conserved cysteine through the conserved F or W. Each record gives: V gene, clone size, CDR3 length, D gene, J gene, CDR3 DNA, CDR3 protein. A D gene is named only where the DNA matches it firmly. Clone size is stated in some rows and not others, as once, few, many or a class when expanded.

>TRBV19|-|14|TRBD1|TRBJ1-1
TGTGCCAGTAGTACTTTGGGGACAGCTATGGGAGCTTTCTTT
CASSTLGTAMGAFF
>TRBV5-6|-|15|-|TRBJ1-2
TGTGCCAGCAGCTTGGGGCAGGGTTTTCTCTATGGCTACACCTTC
CASSLGQGFLYGYTF
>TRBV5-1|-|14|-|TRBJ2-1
TGCGCCAGCACCTCCGGCGGTAACGGGAATGAGCAGTTCTTC
CASTSGGNGNEQFF
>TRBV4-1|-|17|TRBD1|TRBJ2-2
TGCGCCAGCAGCCAAGAAAATTGGCAGGGGGCCACCGGGGAGCTGTTTTTT
CASSQENWQGATGELFF
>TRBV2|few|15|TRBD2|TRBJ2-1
TGTGCCAGCAGCAGTAGCGGGAGGGTCATCAATGAGCAGTTCTTC
CASSSSGRVINEQFF
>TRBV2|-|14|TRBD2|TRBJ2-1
TGTGCCACCTCCGGGACTAGCTCCTACAATGAGCAGTTCTTC
CATSGTSSYNEQFF
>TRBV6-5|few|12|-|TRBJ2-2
TGTGCCAGCAGTTACTCGTACGGGGAGCTGTTTTTT
CASSYSYGELFF
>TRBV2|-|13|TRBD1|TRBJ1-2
TGTGCCAGCAAGACAGGGGATTCGTCTGGCTACACCTTC
CASKTGDSSGYTF
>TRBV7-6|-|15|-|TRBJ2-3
TGTGCCAGCTCCGATTTTGGCCTTAGCACAGATACGCAGTATTTT
CASSDFGLSTDTQYF
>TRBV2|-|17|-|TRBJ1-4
TGTGCCAGCAGTGAATGGAGTAGTAAGAGGGCGGGTGAAAAACTGTTTTTT
CASSEWSSKRAGEKLFF
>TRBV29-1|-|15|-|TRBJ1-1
TGCAGCGTTTCCTGGGGCTTAGCAGGGAACACTGAAGCTTTCTTT
CSVSWGLAGNTEAFF
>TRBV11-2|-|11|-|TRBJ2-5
TGTGCCAGCAGCTTAGAAGGGGCCCAGTACTTC
CASSLEGAQYF
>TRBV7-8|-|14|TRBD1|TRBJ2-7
TGTGCCAGCAGCTCAGGGACAGGGGGAGACGAGCAGTACTTC
CASSSGTGGDEQYF
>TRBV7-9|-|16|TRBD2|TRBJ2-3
TGTGCCAGCAGCCCGAAGGCGGGAGGTCGCACAGATACGCAGTATTTT
CASSPKAGGRTDTQYF
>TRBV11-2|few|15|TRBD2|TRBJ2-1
TGTGCCAGCAGCTTAGGGGGACTAGCCCACAATGAGCAGTTCTTC
CASSLGGLAHNEQFF
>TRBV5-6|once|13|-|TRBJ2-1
TGTGCCAGCAGCTTGGGACAATTGGGTATGCAGTTCTTC
CASSLGQLGMQFF
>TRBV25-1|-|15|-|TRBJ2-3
TGTGCCAGCAGTGAATCCCGCCTAGCGACAGATACGCAGTATTTT
CASSESRLATDTQYF
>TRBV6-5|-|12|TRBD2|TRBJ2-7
TGTGCCAGCATGCTAGCGGGTGGCGAGCAGTACTTC
CASMLAGGEQYF
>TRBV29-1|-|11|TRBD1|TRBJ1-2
TGCAGCGTGGGTGGACAGGGCAGCTACACCTTC
CSVGGQGSYTF
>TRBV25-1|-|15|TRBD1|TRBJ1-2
TGTGCCAGCAGTGGTGGGACAGAGGGTAACTATGGCTACACCTTC
CASSGGTEGNYGYTF
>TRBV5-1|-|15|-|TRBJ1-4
TGCGCCAGCAGCTACCAGACAGCAACTAATGAAAAACTGTTTTTT
CASSYQTATNEKLFF
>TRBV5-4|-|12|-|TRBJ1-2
TGTGCCAGCAGCCCCTGGACGGGAGGCTACACCTTC
CASSPWTGGYTF
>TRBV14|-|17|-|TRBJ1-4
TGTGCCAGCTTGGGGGCTTGTCTATTACGGGTTGGTGAAAAACTGTTTTTT
CASLGACLLRVGEKLFF
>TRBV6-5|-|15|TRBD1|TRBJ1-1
TGTGCCAGCAGTTACTGGGGACAGGGTCCGGGGGGAGCTTTCTTT
CASSYWGQGPGGAFF
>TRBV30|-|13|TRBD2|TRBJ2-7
TGTGCCTGGAGTTCAGCTAGCGGCTACGAGCAGTACTTC
CAWSSASGYEQYF
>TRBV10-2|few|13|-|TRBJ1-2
TGCGCCAGCAGTGTATTAATTAACTATGGCTACACCTTC
CASSVLINYGYTF
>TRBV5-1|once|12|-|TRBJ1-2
TGCGCCAGCAGCCCGGACACGTATGGCTACACCTTC
CASSPDTYGYTF
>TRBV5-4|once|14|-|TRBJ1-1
TGTGCCAGCAGCCGAAGGGGGGGGAACACTGAAGCTTTCTTT
CASSRRGGNTEAFF
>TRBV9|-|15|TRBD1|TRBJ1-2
TGTGCCAGCAGCGTAGGATCAGGGGGAGGATATGGCTACACCTTC
CASSVGSGGGYGYTF
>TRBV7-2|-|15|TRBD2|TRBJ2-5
TGTGCCAGCAGCTTCGGGATTAGCGGGACCGGGACCCAGTACTTC
CASSFGISGTGTQYF
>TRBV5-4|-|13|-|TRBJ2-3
TGTGCCAGCAGCTATGCAGGGGAGGGTACGCAGTATTTT
CASSYAGEGTQYF
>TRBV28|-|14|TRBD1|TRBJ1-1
TGTGCCAGCAGTTACGGACAGGGAGATACTGAAGCTTTCTTT
CASSYGQGDTEAFF
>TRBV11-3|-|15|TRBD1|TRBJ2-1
TGTGCCAGCAGCTCCACAGGGGGCCCCCCCAATGAGCAGTTCTTC
CASSSTGGPPNEQFF
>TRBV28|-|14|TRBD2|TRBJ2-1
TGTGCCAGCACGACTAGCGCCCTTTACAATGAGCAGTTCTTC
CASTTSALYNEQFF
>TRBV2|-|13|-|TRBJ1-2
TGTGCCAGCAGTGAAGCGCCGGGTACTGGCTACACCTTC
CASSEAPGTGYTF
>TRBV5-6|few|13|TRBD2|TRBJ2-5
TGTGCCAGCAGCTTGGGTTCCGGGGGGAGCCAGTACTTC
CASSLGSGGSQYF
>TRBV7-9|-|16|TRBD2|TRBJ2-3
TGTGCCAGCAGCTTATTGCCTAGCGGGAGCGGGGATACGCAGTATTTT
CASSLLPSGSGDTQYF
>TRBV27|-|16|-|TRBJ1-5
TGTGCCAGCAGTCCCCTCACAGGAGGGGGCAATCAGCCCCAGCATTTT
CASSPLTGGGNQPQHF
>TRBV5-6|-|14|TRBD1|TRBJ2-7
TGTGCCAGCAGACCGACAGGGTATAACGACGAGCAGTACTTC
CASRPTGYNDEQYF
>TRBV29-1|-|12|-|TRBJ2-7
TGCAGCGTTGGGAGACCCCCTGGGGAGCAGTACTTC
CSVGRPPGEQYF
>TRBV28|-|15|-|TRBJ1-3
TGTGCCAGCGGAGGGACGCGAGCGGCTGGAAACACCATATATTTT
CASGGTRAAGNTIYF
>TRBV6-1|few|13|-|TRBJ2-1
TGTGCCAGCAGTGAATTTAGCGCGGGCGAGCAGTTCTTC
CASSEFSAGEQFF
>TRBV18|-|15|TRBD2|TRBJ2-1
TGTGCCAGCTCACCAACAGCTAGCGGGAGCGATGAGCAGTTCTTC
CASSPTASGSDEQFF
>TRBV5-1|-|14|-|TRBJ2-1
TGCGCCAGCAGCTTGAGGGCTAGCGTTAATGAGCAGTTCTTC
CASSLRASVNEQFF
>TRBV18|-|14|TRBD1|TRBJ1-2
TGTGCCAGCTCACCACCCTCCAGGGGGCAAGGCTACACCTTC
CASSPPSRGQGYTF